The clone carrying this TCR beta chain was seen a handful of times. The antigen remains undetermined. This record belongs to a study of T cells in Graves' hyperthyroidism and ophthalmopathy. Findings and caveats of the study: Before onset, by a median of about six months, the model predicted ophthalmopathy.

Graves' hyperthyroidism without ophthalmopathy progression within 18 months was termed stable. Newly diagnosed hyperthyroidism patients aged 18 to 65 years had disease lasting under 2 months. Diagnostic assessment was based on clinical symptoms, serum thyroxine and TRAb, thyroid ultrasound and orbital computed tomography. Trimming took 1 base from V and 15 from J, leaving 12 bases between them. The CDR3 length is 12 residues. Germline loops: CDR1 LGHDT, CDR2 YNNKEL (reference sequence). Amplified TCR beta CDR3 regions came from RNA transcripts. The HTBI primer set drove a first-round RT-PCR of the TCR CDR3. TCRdb analysed the multiplex PCR reads with MiXCR anew, one entry per CDR3 protein. Here the sample spans some 600,000 distinct CDR3 sequences, just over 45% being singletons.

The chain joins TRBV3-1 to TRBJ1-4; D perhaps matches TRBD1 (5 bases). The receptor comes from a woman aged 18 to 35 with Graves' hyperthyroidism. Source material: peripheral blood or thyroid tissue (not recorded which). DNA for the CDR3: TGTGCCAGCAGCCAAGCCTGGGGACCCGTGTTTTTT. Translating gives CASSQAWGPVFF.